The 25 T cell receptor beta chains in this list originate from one sample, sequenced in a study of T cell repertoires in ileal Crohn's disease. The assay was immunoSEQ multiplex PCR, and TCRdb's table has in-frame clones only and misses some. The sample holds 25,000 to 35,000 clones; about 81% are singletons and the top ten take 5.5% to 6.5%. The sequenced sample consisted of ileal tissue. These receptors all stem from an adult with Crohn's disease.

The chain recombines TRBV7-2 with TRBJ1-5, with 12 nucleotides matching TRBD1. This CDR3 is 18 amino acids long. The V gene end was trimmed by 5 bases and the J gene end by 2 bases; junction bases not matched to a gene: 10. Germline assignment: CDR1 SGHTA and CDR2 FQGNSA. The CDR3 sequence is CASSARDRGLGGNQPQHF. Written as DNA, the CDR3 is TGTGCCAGCAGCGCCCGGGACAGGGGGCTAGGAGGCAATCAGCCCCAGCATTTT.

The chain joins TRBV5-6 to TRBJ1-2; 7 bases match TRBD1. CDR3 length equals 13 residues. J was trimmed by 2 bases and V by 4 bases; bases with no gene match: 2. Looked up from germline, CDR1 is SGHDT and CDR2 is YYEEEE. As DNA, the CDR3 is TGTGCCAGCAGCCCGGACAGGAACTATGGCTACACCTTC. Translation gives CASSPDRNYGYTF.

This clone was seen a few times. This chain links TRBV5-1 with TRBJ2-2, with 8 bases identical to TRBD1. The trim removed 7 bases at V and 4 bases at J, leaving 6 bases unmatched. The CDR3 is made up of 14 amino acids. From germline, CDR1 is SGHRS and CDR2 YFSETQ. The CDR3 sequence: CASGGQGATGELFF. CDR3 nucleotides: TGCGCCAGCGGGGGTCAGGGGGCCACCGGGGAGCTGTTTTTT.

CDR3 nucleotide sequence: TGTGCCAGCAGTTTAGATGCAGGGTTTGAAAAACTGTTTTTT. Translation: CASSLDAGFEKLFF. This chain connects TRBV27 to TRBJ1-4; D might be TRBD1 (5 bases). The CDR3 covers 14 residues. Germline V lookup: CDR1 MNHEY, CDR2 SMNVEV (reference sequence). The ends were cut back, 2 bases at V and 7 bases at J, with 11 bases in the middle.

The chain couples TRBV29-1 to TRBJ1-1, with D unresolved. Germline lookup yields CDR1 SQVTM and CDR2 ANQGSEA. Trimming took off 7 bases at V and 1 base at J, with 7 bases between the two ends. This CDR3 region has 11 residues. The CDR3 coding sequence is TGCAGCGCCGGGAGGAACACTGAAGCTTTCTTT. Amino acids: CSAGRNTEAFF.

The chain links TRBV7-9 to TRBJ2-2; a possible D gene is TRBD2 (5 bases). Germline V gives CDR1 SEHNR, CDR2 FQNEAQ (reference sequence). Trimming cost V 2 bases and J 2 bases, with 15 bases left between them. The CDR3 consists of 17 residues. CDR3 nucleotide sequence: TGTGCCAGCAGCTTAAGGTCGGGGTTTAGCAACACCGGGGAGCTGTTTTTT. Its protein product is CASSLRSGFSNTGELFF.

As DNA, the CDR3 is TGTGCCAGCAGTTCCGGGACAGGGATCAATGAGCAGTTCTTC. The encoded protein is CASSSGTGINEQFF. The chain joins TRBV6-5 to TRBJ2-1, with 9 bases fitting TRBD1. This CDR3 comprises 14 residues. The V segment lost 4 bases and the J segment 6 bases; nucleotides outside the gene matches: 4. Germline CDR1 and CDR2: MNHEY and SVGAGI.

The chain employs TRBV27 and TRBJ2-7; 7 bases match TRBD1. The trim removed 6 bases at V and 2 bases at J, leaving 7 bases unmatched. CDR3 size: 14 residues. Germline CDR1 and CDR2: MNHEY and SMNVEV (reference sequence). CDR3 sequence (DNA): TGTGCCAGCAGGAGGACAGGTTCGCCCTACGAGCAGTACTTC. Amino acid sequence: CASRRTGSPYEQYF.

This chain links TRBV9 with TRBJ1-1, with 9 bases that match TRBD1. The germline gives CDR1 SGDLS, CDR2 YYNGEE. The junction had 5 bases not matched to a gene; V was cut back by 0 bases and J by 5 bases. The CDR3 is 15 amino acids. CDR3 coding DNA: TGTGCCAGCAGCGTAGGAGGACAGGGGTGGACTGAAGCTTTCTTT. Its protein is CASSVGGQGWTEAFF.

The V call is TRBV27, the J call TRBJ1-1, with D maybe TRBD1 (5 bases). The V and J ends lost 2 bases and 1 base respectively, with 5 bases between them. Germline values: CDR1 MNHEY, CDR2 SMNVEV (reference sequence). This CDR3 region has 13 residues. CDR3 DNA: TGTGCCAGCAGTTTAGGACAGAACACTGAAGCTTTCTTT. Amino acids: CASSLGQNTEAFF.

This clone was recorded a few times. This sequence joins TRBV6-6 and TRBJ2-3, with TRBD1 identical over 7 bases. The CDR3 covers 14 residues. The trim removed 2 bases at V and 5 bases at J, leaving 4 bases unmatched. Germline V lookup: CDR1 MNHNY, CDR2 SVGAGI (reference sequence). The CDR3 here is CASSYPDREDTQYF. Here the CDR3 DNA reads TGTGCCAGCAGTTACCCAGACAGGGAAGATACGCAGTATTTT.

The J gene is TRBJ2-3, the V gene TRBV5-4; perhaps TRBD1 as D (8 bases). The V and J ends lost 2 bases and 5 bases respectively, with 12 bases between them. Germline V CDR1 and CDR2: SGHNT, YYREEE (reference sequence). CDR3 length: 14 residues. CDR3 loop: CASSLQGGRDTQYF. As DNA, the CDR3 is TGTGCCAGCAGCTTACAGGGGGGGAGAGATACGCAGTATTTT.

V usage is TRBV7-2 and J usage is TRBJ1-1, with D perhaps matching TRBD1 (5 bases). The CDR3 sequence is 14 residues long. In germline, CDR1 is SGHTA, CDR2 FQGNSA. The V and J ends lost 5 bases and 6 bases respectively, with 16 bases between them. Written as DNA, the CDR3 is TGTGCCAGCAGCCCCCTGGAATCGGGGGCTGAAGCTTTCTTT. Amino acids: CASSPLESGAEAFF. The full variable domain, with the rest looked up from reference TRBV7-2 and TRBJ1-1, is GAGVSQSPSNKVTEKGKDVELRCDPISGHTALYWYRQSLGQGLEFLIYFQGNSAPDKSGLPSDRFSAERTGGSVSTLTIQRTQQEDSAVYLCASSPLESGAEAFFGQGTRLTVV.

V usage is TRBV27 and J usage is TRBJ2-7; 8 positions match TRBD1. The CDR3 consists of 15 residues. Unmatched junction bases numbered 8, after V lost 4 bases and J lost 3 bases. Germline loops: CDR1 MNHEY, CDR2 SMNVEV (reference sequence). The chain's CDR3 is CASSSLTGVGYEQYF. The CDR3 DNA is TGTGCCAGCAGTTCACTGACAGGGGTGGGCTACGAGCAGTACTTC.

The chain recombines TRBV5-1 with TRBJ1-1; D is ambiguous. The CDR3 runs 15 residues. Germline CDR1 SGHRS, CDR2 YFSETQ. V was shortened by 2 bases and J by 2 bases, with 13 bases between the two germline ends. CDR3 sequence reads: CASSLGPQENTEAFF. CDR3 nucleotides: TGCGCCAGCAGCTTAGGCCCCCAGGAAAACACTGAAGCTTTCTTT.

The CDR3 coding sequence is TGCGCCAGCAGTCAACAGGGTCGTAATTCACCCCTCCACTTT. Protein sequence: CASSQQGRNSPLHF. The chain is built from TRBV10-2 and TRBJ1-6; possibly TRBD1 for D (6 bases). V lost 5 bases, J lost 6 bases, and 11 bases lay in between. Germline V gene lookup returns CDR1 WSHSY and CDR2 SAAADI. This CDR3 has 14 amino acids.

CDR3 loop: CASRRQGNYEQYF. CDR3 sequence (DNA): TGTGCCAGCCGCCGACAGGGTAACTACGAGCAGTACTTC. This chain uses TRBV2 with TRBJ2-7, with TRBD1 matching 7 bases. Germline V gene sequence: CDR1 SNHLY, CDR2 FYNNEI. The trim removed 8 bases at V and 3 bases at J, leaving 7 bases unmatched. The CDR3 sequence is 13 residues long.

The V call is TRBV5-1, the J call TRBJ1-1, with 9 nucleotides matching TRBD1. The trim removed 4 bases at V and 3 bases at J, leaving 13 bases unmatched. Germline CDR1 is SGHRS and CDR2 is YFSETQ. CDR3 size: 17 residues. This CDR3 is CASSLGQGIKLDTEAFF. CDR3 DNA sequence: TGCGCCAGCAGCCTGGGACAGGGTATAAAATTGGACACTGAAGCTTTCTTT.

This clone occurred once. The chain employs TRBV5-1 and TRBJ1-1, with D possibly being TRBD1 (5 bases). The CDR3 totals 16 residues. V shed 5 bases and J shed 7 bases, with 24 bases lying between them. Looked up from germline, CDR1 is SGHRS and CDR2 is YFSETQ. In DNA form, the CDR3 reads TGCGCCAGCAGATACCTTCAGGGACGGGAGGGAAGTGAAGCTTTCTTT. This translates into CASRYLQGREGSEAFF.

The rearrangement links TRBV5-1 to TRBJ1-6, with D uncertain. Germline V gene lookup returns CDR1 SGHRS and CDR2 YFSETQ. Trimming removed 5 bases at V and 0 bases at J, with 9 bases between. The CDR3 length is 15 residues. The CDR3 reads CASSAYSSYNSPLHF. Here the CDR3 DNA reads TGCGCCAGCAGTGCCTATAGCTCCTATAATTCACCCCTCCACTTT.

The chain carries TRBV15 and TRBJ2-3, with 11 bases identical to TRBD2. V gave up 0 bases and J gave up 7 bases; unmatched junction bases: 6. This CDR3 has 16 residues. Per the germline V gene, CDR1 is LNHNV and CDR2 is YYDKDF (reference sequence). The CDR3 loop reads CATSRDTSGGRNTQYF. DNA for the CDR3: TGTGCCACCAGCAGAGATACTAGCGGGGGACGAAATACGCAGTATTTT.

V and J are TRBV4-1 and TRBJ1-6; weak D call: TRBD1 (6 bases). The germline gives CDR1 MGHRA, CDR2 YSYEKL. V lost 2 bases and J lost 6, with 11 bases in between. The CDR3 is 15 amino acids. This CDR3 reads CASSQPDRGNSPLHF. The DNA of the CDR3 is TGCGCCAGCAGCCAACCGGACAGAGGTAATTCACCCCTCCACTTT.

As DNA, the CDR3 is TGTGCCAGCAGCTTTACTAGAACAGATACGCAGTATTTT. This translates into CASSFTRTDTQYF. This chain joins TRBV11-3 and TRBJ2-3; D perhaps matches TRBD2 (5 bases). The CDR3 covers 13 residues. V lost 3 bases and J 3 bases, leaving 7 bases between the germline ends. Germline V CDR1 and CDR2: SGHNT, YENEEA.

The gene calls are TRBV6-6 and TRBJ1-4; 7 bases agree with TRBD1. The germline V gene has CDR1 MNHNY and CDR2 SVGAGI (reference sequence). The CDR3 consists of 14 residues. The V gene end was trimmed by 4 bases and the J gene end by 8 bases; junction bases not matched to a gene: 7. For the CDR3, the DNA is TGTGCCAGCAGTTTCCGACAGGGCGTGGAAAAACTGTTTTTT. Protein: CASSFRQGVEKLFF.

This clone came up a few times. The chain joins TRBV6-4 to TRBJ2-1; D is possibly TRBD2 (5 bases). CDR1 is MRHNA and CDR2 is SNTAGT in the germline V gene. This CDR3 has 14 residues. Trimming pared 4 bases from V and 6 bases from J, leaving 13 bases between. CDR3 region: CASSAFRGTNEQFF. The CDR3 DNA sequence: TGTGCCAGCAGTGCCTTCCGGGGAACCAATGAGCAGTTCTTC.